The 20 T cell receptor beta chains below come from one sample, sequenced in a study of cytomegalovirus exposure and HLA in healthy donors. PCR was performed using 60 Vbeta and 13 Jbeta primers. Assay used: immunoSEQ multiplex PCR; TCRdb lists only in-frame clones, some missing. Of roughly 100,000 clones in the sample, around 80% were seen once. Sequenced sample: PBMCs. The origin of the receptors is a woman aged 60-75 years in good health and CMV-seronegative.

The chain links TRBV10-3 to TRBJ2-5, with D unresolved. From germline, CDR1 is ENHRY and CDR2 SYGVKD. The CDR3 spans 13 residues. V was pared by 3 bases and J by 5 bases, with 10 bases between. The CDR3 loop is CAISEAPAETQYF. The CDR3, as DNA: TGTGCCATCAGTGAAGCCCCCGCGGAGACCCAGTACTTC.

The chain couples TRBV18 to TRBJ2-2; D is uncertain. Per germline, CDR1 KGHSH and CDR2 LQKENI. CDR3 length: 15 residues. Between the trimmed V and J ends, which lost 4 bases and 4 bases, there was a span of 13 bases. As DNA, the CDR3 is TGTGCCAGCTCACTGGGCACGCAGTTCACCGGGGAGCTGTTTTTT. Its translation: CASSLGTQFTGELFF.

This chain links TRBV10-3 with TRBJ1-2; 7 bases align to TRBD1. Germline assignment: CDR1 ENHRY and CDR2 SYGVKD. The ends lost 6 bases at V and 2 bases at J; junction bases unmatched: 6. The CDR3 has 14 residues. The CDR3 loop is CAISQDRVNYGYTF. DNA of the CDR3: TGTGCCATCAGCCAAGACAGGGTCAACTATGGCTACACCTTC.

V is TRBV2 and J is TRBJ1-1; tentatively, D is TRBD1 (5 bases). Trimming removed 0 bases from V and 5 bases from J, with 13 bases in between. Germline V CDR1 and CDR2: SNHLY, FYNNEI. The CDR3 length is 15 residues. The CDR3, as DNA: TGTGCCAGCAGTGAAGCGCCCGGGGGACGAACTGAAGCTTTCTTT. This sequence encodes CASSEAPGGRTEAFF. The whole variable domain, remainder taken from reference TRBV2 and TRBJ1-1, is EPEVTQTPSHQVTQMGQEVILRCVPISNHLYFYWYRQILGQKVEFLVSFYNNEISEKSEIFDDQFSVERPDGSNFTLKIRSTKLEDSAMYFCASSEAPGGRTEAFFGQGTRLTVV.

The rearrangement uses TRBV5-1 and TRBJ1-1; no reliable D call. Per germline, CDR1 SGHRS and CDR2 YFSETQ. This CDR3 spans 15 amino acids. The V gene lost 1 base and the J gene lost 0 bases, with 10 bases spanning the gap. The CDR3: CASSLSVELNTEAFF. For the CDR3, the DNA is TGCGCCAGCAGCTTGTCTGTGGAGCTGAACACTGAAGCTTTCTTT. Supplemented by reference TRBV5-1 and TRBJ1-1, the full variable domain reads KAGVTQTPRYLIKTRGQQVTLSCSPISGHRSVSWYQQTPGQGLQFLFEYFSETQRNKGNFPGRFSGRQFSNSRSEMNVSTLELGDSALYLCASSLSVELNTEAFFGQGTRLTVV.

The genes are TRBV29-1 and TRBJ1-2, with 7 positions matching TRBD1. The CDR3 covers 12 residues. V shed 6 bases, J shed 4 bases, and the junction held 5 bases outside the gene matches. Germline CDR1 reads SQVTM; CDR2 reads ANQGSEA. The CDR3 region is CSVRQGTYGYTF. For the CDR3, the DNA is TGCAGCGTCCGACAGGGTACCTATGGCTACACCTTC.

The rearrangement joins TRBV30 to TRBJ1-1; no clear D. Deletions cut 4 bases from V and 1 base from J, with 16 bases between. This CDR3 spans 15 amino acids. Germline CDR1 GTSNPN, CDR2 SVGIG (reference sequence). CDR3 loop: CAWNLNWAENTEAFF. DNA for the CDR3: TGTGCCTGGAACCTCAATTGGGCAGAGAACACTGAAGCTTTCTTT. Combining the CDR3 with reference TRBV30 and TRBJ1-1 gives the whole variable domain SQTIHQWPATLVQPVGSPLSLECTVEGTSNPNLYWYRQAAGRGLQLLFYSVGIGQISSEVPQNLSASRPQDRQFILSSKKLLLSDSGFYLCAWNLNWAENTEAFFGQGTRLTVV.

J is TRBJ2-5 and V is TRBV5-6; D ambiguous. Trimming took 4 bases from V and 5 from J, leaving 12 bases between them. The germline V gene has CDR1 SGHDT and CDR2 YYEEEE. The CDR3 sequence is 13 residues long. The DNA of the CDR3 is TGTGCCAGCAGCACGAGGCTCATTGAGACCCAGTACTTC. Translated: CASSTRLIETQYF.

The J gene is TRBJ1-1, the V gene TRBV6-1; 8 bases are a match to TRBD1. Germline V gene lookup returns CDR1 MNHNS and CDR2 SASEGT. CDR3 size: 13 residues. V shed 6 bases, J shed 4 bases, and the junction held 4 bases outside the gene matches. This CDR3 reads CASSRGQSTEAFF. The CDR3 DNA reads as TGTGCCAGCAGCAGGGGGCAGTCCACTGAAGCTTTCTTT.

CDR3 nucleotides: TGTGCCAGCAGAAGGGGGACAGGGACAGATACGCAGTATTTT. It codes for CASRRGTGTDTQYF. V gene TRBV6-5 combines with J gene TRBJ2-3; TRBD1 aligns across 9 bases. The ends lost 6 bases at V and 3 bases at J; junction bases unmatched: 4. The CDR3 covers 14 residues. Germline CDR1 and CDR2: MNHEY and SVGAGI.

The CDR3 loop is CASSLVASMEQYF. CDR3 DNA sequence: TGCGCCAGCAGCCTCGTGGCATCGATGGAGCAGTACTTC. The rearrangement joins TRBV4-3 to TRBJ2-7, with no clear D. This CDR3 is built from 13 residues. CDR1 and CDR2 (germline): LGHNA, YSLEER. The V and J ends lost 4 bases and 7 bases respectively, with 14 bases between them.

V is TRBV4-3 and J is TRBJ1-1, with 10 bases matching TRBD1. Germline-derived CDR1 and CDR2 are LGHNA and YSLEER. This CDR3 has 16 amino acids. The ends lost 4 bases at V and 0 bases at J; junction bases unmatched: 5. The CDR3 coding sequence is TGCGCCAGCAGCCTCGGGGGACAGGGGTTGAACACTGAAGCTTTCTTT. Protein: CASSLGGQGLNTEAFF.

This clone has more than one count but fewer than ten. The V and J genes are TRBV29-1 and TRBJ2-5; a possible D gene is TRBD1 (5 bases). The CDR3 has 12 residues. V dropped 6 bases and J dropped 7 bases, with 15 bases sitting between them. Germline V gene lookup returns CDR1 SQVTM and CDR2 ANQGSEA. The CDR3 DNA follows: TGCAGCGTAGTAACAGGCGACAGGACCCAGTACTTC. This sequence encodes CSVVTGDRTQYF.

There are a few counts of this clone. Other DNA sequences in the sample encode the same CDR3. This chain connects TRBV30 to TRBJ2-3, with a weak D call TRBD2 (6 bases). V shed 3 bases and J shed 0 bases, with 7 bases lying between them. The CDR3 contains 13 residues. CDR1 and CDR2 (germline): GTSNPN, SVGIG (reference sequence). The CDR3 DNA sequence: TGTGCCTGGAGCGGGAGCAGCACAGATACGCAGTATTTT. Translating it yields CAWSGSSTDTQYF.

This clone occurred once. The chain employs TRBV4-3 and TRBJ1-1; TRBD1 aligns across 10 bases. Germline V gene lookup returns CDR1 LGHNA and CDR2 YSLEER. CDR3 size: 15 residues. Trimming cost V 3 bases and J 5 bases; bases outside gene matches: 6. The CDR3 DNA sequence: TGCGCCAGCAGCCATCCCGGGACAGGGGAGACTGAAGCTTTCTTT. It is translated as CASSHPGTGETEAFF.

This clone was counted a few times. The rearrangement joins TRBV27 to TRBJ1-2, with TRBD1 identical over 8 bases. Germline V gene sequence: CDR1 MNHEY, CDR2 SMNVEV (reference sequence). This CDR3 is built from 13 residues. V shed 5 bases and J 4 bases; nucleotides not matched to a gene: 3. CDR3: CASSRGTGYGYTF. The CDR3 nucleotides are TGTGCCAGCAGTCGCGGGACAGGCTATGGCTACACCTTC.

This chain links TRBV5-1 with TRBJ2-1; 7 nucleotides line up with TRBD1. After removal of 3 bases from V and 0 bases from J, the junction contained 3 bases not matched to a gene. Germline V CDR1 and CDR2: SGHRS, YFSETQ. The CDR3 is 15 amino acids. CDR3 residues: CASSSRGPSYNEQFF. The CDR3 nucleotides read TGCGCCAGCAGCTCGAGGGGGCCCTCCTACAATGAGCAGTTCTTC.

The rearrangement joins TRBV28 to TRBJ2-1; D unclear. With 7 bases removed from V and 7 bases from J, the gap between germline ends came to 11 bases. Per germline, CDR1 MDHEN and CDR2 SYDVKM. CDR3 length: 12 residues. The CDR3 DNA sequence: TGTGCCAGCATCGGTTGGCGGAATGAGCAGTTCTTC. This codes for CASIGWRNEQFF. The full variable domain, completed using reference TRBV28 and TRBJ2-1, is DVKVTQSSRYLVKRTGEKVFLECVQDMDHENMFWYRQDPGLGLRLIYFSYDVKMKEKGDIPEGYSVSREKKERFSLILESASTNQTSMYLCASIGWRNEQFFGPGTRLTVL.

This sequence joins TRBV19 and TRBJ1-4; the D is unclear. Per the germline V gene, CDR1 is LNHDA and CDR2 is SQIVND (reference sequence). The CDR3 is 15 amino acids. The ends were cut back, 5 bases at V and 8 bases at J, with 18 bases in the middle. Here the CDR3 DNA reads TGTGCCAGTAGTCGCCAGAGGGCCGAAGGCGAAAAACTGTTTTTT. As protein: CASSRQRAEGEKLFF.

CDR3 coding DNA: TGCGCCAGCAGCTCACTCAGCGGGAGAGACTACGAGCAGTACTTC. This sequence encodes CASSSLSGRDYEQYF. This chain uses TRBV5-1 with TRBJ2-7; 8 bases are a match to TRBD2. The CDR3 has 15 residues. Germline CDR1 SGHRS, CDR2 YFSETQ. V was pared by 3 bases and J by 3 bases, with 8 bases of the junction left unmatched.